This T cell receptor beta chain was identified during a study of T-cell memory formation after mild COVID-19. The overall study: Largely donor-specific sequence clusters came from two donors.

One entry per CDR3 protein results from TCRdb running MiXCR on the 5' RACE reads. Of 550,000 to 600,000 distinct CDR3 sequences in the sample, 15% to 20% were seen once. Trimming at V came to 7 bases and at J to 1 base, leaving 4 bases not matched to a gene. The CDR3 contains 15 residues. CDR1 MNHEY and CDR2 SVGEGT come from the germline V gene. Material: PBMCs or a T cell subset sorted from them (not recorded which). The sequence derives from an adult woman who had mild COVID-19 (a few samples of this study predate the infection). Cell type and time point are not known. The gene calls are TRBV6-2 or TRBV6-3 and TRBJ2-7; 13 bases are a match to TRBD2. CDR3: CASNQLAGGSYEQYF. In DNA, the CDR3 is TGTGCCAGCAACCAACTAGCGGGAGGGTCCTACGAGCAGTACTTC.